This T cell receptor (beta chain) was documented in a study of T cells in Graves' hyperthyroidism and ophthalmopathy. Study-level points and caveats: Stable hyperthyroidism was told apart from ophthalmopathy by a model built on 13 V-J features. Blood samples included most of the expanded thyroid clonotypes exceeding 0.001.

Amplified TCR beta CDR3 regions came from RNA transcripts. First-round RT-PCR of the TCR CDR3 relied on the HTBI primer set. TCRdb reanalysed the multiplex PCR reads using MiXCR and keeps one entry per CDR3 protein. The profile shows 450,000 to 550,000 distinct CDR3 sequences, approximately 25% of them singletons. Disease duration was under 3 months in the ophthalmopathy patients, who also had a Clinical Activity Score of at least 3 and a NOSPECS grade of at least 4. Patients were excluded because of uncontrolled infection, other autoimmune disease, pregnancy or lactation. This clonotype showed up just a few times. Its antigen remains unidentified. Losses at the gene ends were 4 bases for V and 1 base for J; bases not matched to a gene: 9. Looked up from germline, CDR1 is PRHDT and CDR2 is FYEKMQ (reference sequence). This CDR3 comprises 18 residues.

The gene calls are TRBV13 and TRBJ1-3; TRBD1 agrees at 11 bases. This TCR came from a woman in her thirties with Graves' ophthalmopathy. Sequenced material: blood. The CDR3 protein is CASSSLGQGAESGNTIYF. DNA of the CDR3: TGTGCCAGCAGCTCCTTAGGACAGGGGGCTGAGTCTGGAAACACCATATATTTT.